Listed below are T cell receptor beta chains from one sample, sequenced in a study of T cell changes during pregnancy in multiple sclerosis. The table came from immunoSEQ multiplex PCR; TCRdb's copy has only in-frame clones and leaves some out. In the table there are around 130,000 clones, 90% to 96% of which are singletons. The source material was peripheral blood, sampled after pregnancy. The origin of the receptors is a female donor with multiple sclerosis, enrolled in a pregnancy study. CDR3s leave out the opening cysteine and the closing phenylalanine or tryptophan.

j_gene: TRBJ2-1
v_gene: TRBV19
CDR3aa: ASRRPGLAKNEQF

j_gene: TRBJ2-5
v_gene: TRBV27
CDR3aa: ASSPGRQGETQY

j_gene: TRBJ2-7
v_gene: TRBV11-2
CDR3aa: ASNRDYFYEQY

j_gene: TRBJ1-1
v_gene: TRBV21-1
CDR3aa: ASSKGEGLRFTEAF

j_gene: TRBJ2-1
v_gene: TRBV11-3
CDR3aa: ASSPRRASYNEQF

j_gene: TRBJ2-7
v_gene: TRBV5-1
CDR3aa: ASSPDRGISYEQY

j_gene: TRBJ1-4
v_gene: TRBV2
CDR3aa: ASSVQTTNEKLF

j_gene: TRBJ2-7
v_gene: TRBV30
CDR3aa: AWSPAGTSGPPGSEQY

j_gene: TRBJ1-2
v_gene: TRBV28
CDR3aa: ASSLTTGLYGYT

j_gene: TRBJ2-1
v_gene: TRBV12-5
CDR3aa: ASGFMLAGGLGNEQF

j_gene: TRBJ1-2
v_gene: TRBV2
CDR3aa: ASMGTEDPANYGYT

j_gene: TRBJ1-4
v_gene: TRBV5-1
CDR3aa: ASSRTGQGSGEKLF

j_gene: TRBJ1-5
v_gene: TRBV6-1
CDR3aa: ASSETRAGYQPQH

j_gene: TRBJ1-2
v_gene: TRBV19
CDR3aa: ASSNYDGLYGYT

j_gene: TRBJ2-1
v_gene: TRBV19
CDR3aa: ASSIIPLVQPYNEQF

j_gene: TRBJ2-7
v_gene: TRBV27
CDR3aa: ASGEGGGYEQY

j_gene: TRBJ2-2
v_gene: TRBV19
CDR3aa: ASSIQSEAGELF

j_gene: TRBJ2-7
v_gene: TRBV13
CDR3aa: ASSSADEQY

j_gene: TRBJ2-5
v_gene: TRBV6-6
CDR3aa: ASSPTAGASGTQY

j_gene: TRBJ2-7
v_gene: TRBV5-1
CDR3aa: ASSAELAGRSYEQY

j_gene: TRBJ2-6
v_gene: TRBV5-6
CDR3aa: ASSLEDSSSGANVLT

j_gene: TRBJ2-2
v_gene: TRBV29-1
CDR3aa: SGGQANTGELF